This is a list of T cell receptor beta chains from one sample in a study of shared clonotypes between healthy human individuals. TCRdb's table, derived via immunoSEQ multiplex PCR, lists solely in-frame clones and lacks some. The table lists some 2,500,000 clones, approximately 93% of them singletons, with 0.36% in the top ten. Source material: naive CD4+ T cells from PBMCs. The receptors originated from a man between 18 and 29 years old in good health. Some clones in this sample may be carry-over from other donors' samples. Both conserved end residues are trimmed from each CDR3.

j_gene: TRBJ2-1
v_gene: TRBV2
CDR3aa: ASSLQRPSYNEQF

j_gene: TRBJ1-6
v_gene: TRBV7-3
CDR3aa: ASSLRTGIDSPLH

j_gene: TRBJ2-2
v_gene: TRBV10-3
CDR3aa: AISEGRTNTGELF

j_gene: TRBJ2-5
v_gene: TRBV7-2
CDR3aa: ASRKYRGGQETQY

j_gene: TRBJ1-5
v_gene: TRBV7-6
CDR3aa: ASSLGNRGGQPQH

j_gene: TRBJ2-3
v_gene: TRBV4-3
CDR3aa: ASSQGASTDTQY

j_gene: TRBJ1-1
v_gene: TRBV27
CDR3aa: ASYHREANTEAF

j_gene: TRBJ2-1
v_gene: TRBV6-5
CDR3aa: ASSYEAAPYNEQF

j_gene: TRBJ1-1
v_gene: TRBV7-3
CDR3aa: ASSLTGANTEAF

j_gene: TRBJ2-5
v_gene: TRBV9
CDR3aa: ASSVAAGGETQY

j_gene: TRBJ2-1
v_gene: TRBV5-5
CDR3aa: ASSTRTSGNEQF

j_gene: TRBJ1-1
v_gene: TRBV27
CDR3aa: ASSFLSSRGVITEAF

j_gene: TRBJ2-2
v_gene: TRBV6-6
CDR3aa: ASSYSRPNTGELF

j_gene: TRBJ2-1
v_gene: TRBV9
CDR3aa: ASSANWERSTLGEQF

j_gene: TRBJ2-1
v_gene: TRBV25-1
CDR3aa: ASSDASSSYNEQF

j_gene: TRBJ1-5
v_gene: TRBV18
CDR3aa: ASSVSSSNQPQH

j_gene: TRBJ1-1
v_gene: TRBV6-5
CDR3aa: ASSFGTANTEAF

j_gene: TRBJ2-3
v_gene: TRBV11-2
CDR3aa: ASSSVRGSTDTQY

j_gene: TRBJ1-1
v_gene: TRBV6-6
CDR3aa: ASSNRQTEAF

j_gene: TRBJ2-3
v_gene: TRBV18
CDR3aa: ASSPPRRAVTDTQY

j_gene: TRBJ2-1
v_gene: TRBV6-6
CDR3aa: ASSSSRGIWSEQF

j_gene: TRBJ2-1
v_gene: TRBV7-2
CDR3aa: ASSPLATGSYNEQF

j_gene: TRBJ2-1
v_gene: TRBV5-4
CDR3aa: ASSPGIGTGYNEQF

j_gene: TRBJ2-1
v_gene: TRBV28
CDR3aa: ASSWGKWTSGTQF

j_gene: TRBJ2-7
v_gene: TRBV30
CDR3aa: AWRLAGNEQY

j_gene: TRBJ1-1
v_gene: TRBV7-3
CDR3aa: ASSKGTSNTEAF

j_gene: TRBJ1-2
v_gene: TRBV6-5
CDR3aa: ASTPSGTVHYGYT

j_gene: TRBJ1-2
v_gene: TRBV7-9
CDR3aa: ASSRTGNYGYT